These 10 T cell receptor beta chains originate from one sample sequenced in a study of shared clonotypes between healthy human individuals. The method was immunoSEQ multiplex PCR; TCRdb's version includes in-frame clones alone and lacks a portion of them. The table includes 2 million to 3 million clones, 85% to 95% detected once. Specimen: naive CD4+ T cells sorted from blood. Subset here: CD45RA+ positively selected. The source is a man aged 18 to 30 in good health.

CDR3 sequence (DNA): TGTGCCAGTATTGATGGACAGGGTCGCAATCAGCCCCAGCATTTT. It translates to CASIDGQGRNQPQHF. V usage is TRBV19 and J usage is TRBJ1-5, with 8 bases that match TRBD1. The CDR3 is 15 amino acids. CDR1 LNHDA and CDR2 SQIVND come from the germline V gene (reference sequence). Germline trimming cut 7 bases from V and 2 bases from J; bases unmatched to any gene: 7.

The V gene is TRBV28, the J gene TRBJ1-1, with a tentative D call TRBD1 (5 bases). The CDR3 is made up of 12 amino acids. The V gene's germline CDR1 is MDHEN and CDR2 SYDVKM. V was clipped by 4 bases and J by 6 bases, with 9 bases between them. CDR3 protein: CASSWGHAEAFF. The CDR3 nucleotides read TGTGCCAGCAGTTGGGGCCATGCTGAAGCTTTCTTT.

The gene calls are TRBV5-1 and TRBJ2-7, with 10 bases identical to TRBD1. V lost 1 base and J lost 6; bases outside the gene matches: 4. The CDR3 covers 14 residues. Germline loops: CDR1 SGHRS, CDR2 YFSETQ. The CDR3 is CASSLRGTGVEQYF. The CDR3, as DNA: TGCGCCAGCAGCTTGAGGGGGACAGGGGTCGAGCAGTACTTC. Full variable domain (missing parts from reference TRBV5-1 and TRBJ2-7): KAGVTQTPRYLIKTRGQQVTLSCSPISGHRSVSWYQQTPGQGLQFLFEYFSETQRNKGNFPGRFSGRQFSNSRSEMNVSTLELGDSALYLCASSLRGTGVEQYFGPGTRLTVT.

Concerning this clone itself: Other DNA sequences within the sample encode an identical CDR3. V is TRBV5-4 and J is TRBJ2-3; a possible D gene is TRBD2 (6 bases). The germline V gene has CDR1 SGHNT and CDR2 YYREEE (reference sequence). The length of the CDR3 is 15 residues. The germline V and J ends were trimmed by 4 bases and 2 bases, with 14 bases remaining between them. CDR3 nucleotide sequence: TGTGCCAGCAGCCTCTCCGGGGGAAACACAGATACGCAGTATTTT. It encodes CASSLSGGNTDTQYF.

This chain uses TRBV6-1 with TRBJ1-6, with D tentatively TRBD1 (5 bases). Germline CDR1 and CDR2: MNHNS and SASEGT. The V and J ends lost 2 bases and 3 bases respectively, with 8 bases between them. The CDR3 extends over 15 amino acids. The CDR3 sequence is CASSEFQGYNSPLHF. CDR3 sequence (DNA): TGTGCCAGCAGTGAATTTCAGGGCTATAATTCACCCCTCCACTTT.

This clone was detected once. The chain carries TRBV28 and TRBJ1-5; tentative D call: TRBD1 (6 bases). CDR1 is MDHEN and CDR2 is SYDVKM in the germline V gene. CDR3 length: 17 amino acids. The germline V and J ends were trimmed by 5 bases and 9 bases, with 26 bases remaining between them. The CDR3 loop is CASSINGQGIHPGPQHF. In nucleotides, the CDR3 is TGTGCCAGCAGTATAAACGGCCAGGGGATCCACCCAGGGCCCCAGCATTTT.

The gene calls are TRBV27 and TRBJ1-6; D gene unclear. Germline CDR1 and CDR2: MNHEY and SMNVEV (reference sequence). Trimming removed 2 bases at V and 9 bases at J, with 11 bases between. The CDR3 consists of 14 residues. The chain's CDR3 is CASSLEISSSPLHF. The CDR3, as DNA: TGTGCCAGCAGTTTAGAGATTAGCAGTTCACCCCTCCACTTT.

V and J are TRBV11-1 and TRBJ1-4, with no clear D. Germline V CDR1 and CDR2: SGHAT, FQDESV (reference sequence). CDR3 length: 15 amino acids. Trimming pared 4 bases from V and 7 bases from J, leaving 16 bases between. In DNA, the CDR3 is TGTGCCAGCAGCTCCGGACCGTTAACGGGTGAAAAACTGTTTTTT. As protein: CASSSGPLTGEKLFF.

V usage is TRBV5-1 and J usage is TRBJ2-3; the D gene is possibly TRBD2 (6 bases). Per germline, CDR1 SGHRS and CDR2 YFSETQ. Trimming took off 1 base at V and 2 bases at J, with 14 bases between the two ends. The CDR3 is 16 amino acids. This CDR3 is CASSLFSGRFTDTQYF. Written as DNA, the CDR3 is TGCGCCAGCAGCTTGTTCAGCGGGCGATTCACAGATACGCAGTATTTT. Looking up the rest from reference TRBV5-1 and TRBJ2-3 gives the full variable domain: KAGVTQTPRYLIKTRGQQVTLSCSPISGHRSVSWYQQTPGQGLQFLFEYFSETQRNKGNFPGRFSGRQFSNSRSEMNVSTLELGDSALYLCASSLFSGRFTDTQYFGPGTRLTVL.

The V call is TRBV5-6, the J call TRBJ2-3, with 7 bases matching TRBD2. Germline lookup yields CDR1 SGHDT and CDR2 YYEEEE. This CDR3 contains 13 residues. V was clipped by 9 bases and J by 2 bases; unmatched bases: 6. In nucleotides, the CDR3 is TGTGCCACCGCGAGCGGGGCCACAGATACGCAGTATTTT. Its protein product is CATASGATDTQYF.